The next 27 T cell receptor beta chains were all read from a single sample in a study of blood T cell repertoires in COVID-19. TCRdb's table, derived via immunoSEQ multiplex PCR, lists solely in-frame clones and lacks some. The sample has 200,000 to 250,000 clones; 85% to 90% are singletons. Sequencing was carried out using PBMCs or T cells enriched from blood (not recorded which). The origin of the receptors is a woman in her fifties or sixties in a cohort exposed to, infected with or recovered from COVID-19 (not recorded which).

The chain links TRBV4-1 to TRBJ1-1; 7 nucleotides agree with TRBD1. The CDR3 sequence is 17 residues long. The germline V gene encodes CDR1 MGHRA and CDR2 YSYEKL. J gave up 0 bases and V 6 bases, and 13 bases lay outside the gene matches. The CDR3 is CASSPGASQGMNTEAFF. The CDR3 region has the DNA TGCGCCAGCAGTCCGGGGGCCTCACAGGGGATGAACACTGAAGCTTTCTTT.

The V call is TRBV6-5, the J call TRBJ1-5, with D unresolved. CDR1 is MNHEY and CDR2 is SVGAGI in the germline V gene. Trimming took 2 bases from V and 3 from J, leaving 5 bases between them. This CDR3 is built from 13 residues. The CDR3 sequence: CASSYSTNQPQHF. The CDR3 nucleotides are TGTGCCAGCAGTTACAGCACCAATCAGCCCCAGCATTTT.

This chain links TRBV4-3 with TRBJ1-4; no clear D. The CDR3 is 15 residues long. The V and J ends lost 0 bases and 8 bases respectively, with 13 bases between them. Germline V gene lookup returns CDR1 LGHNA and CDR2 YSLEER. The CDR3 region is CASSQDYARVEKLFF. The CDR3 DNA follows: TGCGCCAGCAGCCAAGATTACGCAAGAGTCGAAAAACTGTTTTTT.

The V gene is TRBV4-3, the J gene TRBJ1-2, with D perhaps matching TRBD1 (6 bases). Germline V gives CDR1 LGHNA, CDR2 YSLEER. Between the trimmed V and J ends, which lost 0 bases and 3 bases, there was a span of 11 bases. The CDR3 is 15 residues long. The CDR3 spells CASSQDLQGYYGYTF. The CDR3 DNA reads TGCGCCAGCAGCCAAGACCTACAGGGTTACTATGGCTACACCTTC.

This chain links TRBV11-2 with TRBJ1-6; D is uncertain. CDR3 length: 16 residues. V lost 0 bases and J lost 0, with 6 bases in between. CDR1 is SGHAT, CDR2 FQNNGV, per germline. CDR3 bases: TGTGCCAGCAGCTTAGAATCGAGCTCCTATAATTCACCCCTCCACTTT. Protein: CASSLESSSYNSPLHF.

J is TRBJ1-4 and V is TRBV12-3 or TRBV12-4; TRBD1 might be the D (5 bases). The germline V and J ends were trimmed by 3 bases and 6 bases, with 8 bases remaining between them. The CDR3 sequence is 13 residues long. In DNA form, the CDR3 reads TGTGCCAGCAGTTTGTGGGGGGATGAAAAACTGTTTTTT. As protein: CASSLWGDEKLFF.

V and J are TRBV6-5 and TRBJ2-7, with 7 bases lining up with TRBD2. The V gene end was trimmed by 6 bases and the J gene end by 2 bases; junction bases not matched to a gene: 4. The CDR3 is made up of 13 amino acids. Germline CDR1 is MNHEY and CDR2 is SVGAGI. CDR3 loop: CASSSGATYEQYF. CDR3 in DNA: TGTGCCAGCAGCAGCGGGGCCACCTACGAGCAGTACTTC.

The chain employs TRBV5-6 and TRBJ2-3; TRBD1 is a possible D gene (7 bases). Germline V gene sequence: CDR1 SGHDT, CDR2 YYEEEE. This CDR3 has 14 amino acids. V was cut by 1 base and J by 4 bases, with 10 bases left in between. The CDR3 sequence: CASSLQGGPDTQYF. CDR3 DNA sequence: TGTGCCAGCAGCTTGCAGGGGGGCCCAGATACGCAGTATTTT.

The gene calls are TRBV27 and TRBJ1-6, with D maybe TRBD1 (5 bases). The germline V gene encodes CDR1 MNHEY and CDR2 SMNVEV (reference sequence). This CDR3 comprises 15 residues. The germline V and J ends were trimmed by 6 bases and 4 bases, with 13 bases remaining between them. CDR3 amino acids: CASRDGAGYNSPLHF. For the CDR3, the DNA is TGTGCCAGCAGGGATGGGGCAGGGTATAATTCACCCCTCCACTTT.

In DNA form, the CDR3 reads TGTGCCAGCAGCCTGACAGGGGATAATTCACCCCTCCACTTT. This codes for CASSLTGDNSPLHF. V is TRBV7-2 and J is TRBJ1-6; 8 nucleotides align to TRBD1. Trimming removed 5 bases from V and 5 bases from J; junction bases left unmatched: 2. The CDR3 loop spans 14 amino acids. Germline CDR1 reads SGHTA; CDR2 reads FQGNSA.

J is TRBJ2-3 and V is TRBV7-2, with 13 bases lining up with TRBD2. The CDR3 consists of 18 residues. CDR1 and CDR2 from the germline V gene are SGHTA and FQGNSA. Trimming removed 4 bases from V and 0 bases from J; junction bases left unmatched: 7. Here the CDR3 DNA reads TGTGCCAGCAGCTCCCATCGGACTAGCGGGGGTAGCACAGATACGCAGTATTTT. It is translated as CASSSHRTSGGSTDTQYF.

This chain joins TRBV7-2 and TRBJ2-7, with D unclear. This CDR3 is 14 amino acids long. Trimming removed 0 bases from V and 7 bases from J, with 13 bases in between. The germline V gene encodes CDR1 SGHTA and CDR2 FQGNSA. The CDR3 nucleotides are TGTGCCAGCAGCTTAGCCTGGTCCTACGGGGAGCAGTACTTC. It translates to CASSLAWSYGEQYF. The full variable domain, its missing parts supplied by reference TRBV7-2 and TRBJ2-7, is GAGVSQSPSNKVTEKGKDVELRCDPISGHTALYWYRQSLGQGLEFLIYFQGNSAPDKSGLPSDRFSAERTGGSVSTLTIQRTQQEDSAVYLCASSLAWSYGEQYFGPGTRLTVT.

CDR3 sequence: CASSLDSGGAWETQYF. The DNA for the CDR3 is TGTGCCAGCAGCCTGGATAGCGGGGGGGCCTGGGAGACCCAGTACTTC. This chain connects TRBV5-4 to TRBJ2-5; TRBD2 agrees at 11 bases. Germline V CDR1 and CDR2: SGHNT, YYREEE (reference sequence). The CDR3 sequence is 16 residues long. The V segment lost 4 bases and the J segment 5 bases; nucleotides outside the gene matches: 10. Using reference TRBV5-4 and TRBJ2-5 for the parts outside the CDR3, the full variable domain is ETGVTQSPTHLIKTRGQQVTLRCSSQSGHNTVSWYQQALGQGPQFIFQYYREEENGRGNFPPRFSGLQFPNYSSELNVNALELDDSALYLCASSLDSGGAWETQYFGPGTRLLVL.

The rearrangement uses TRBV19 and TRBJ1-2, with D perhaps TRBD1 (5 bases). Germline CDR1 LNHDA, CDR2 SQIVND (reference sequence). The V end lost 4 bases, the J end lost 7 bases, and 10 bases lay between the germline ends. CDR3 length: 12 residues. The chain's CDR3 is CASSTGFVGYTF. Written as DNA, the CDR3 is TGTGCCAGTAGTACAGGGTTTGTTGGCTACACCTTC. Full variable domain (remainder filled in from reference TRBV19 and TRBJ1-2): DGGITQSPKYLFRKEGQNVTLSCEQNLNHDAMYWYRQDPGQGLRLIYYSQIVNDFQKGDIAEGYSVSREKKESFPLTVTSAQKNPTAFYLCASSTGFVGYTFGSGTRLTVV.

This clone was counted only a few times. The rearrangement joins TRBV5-1 to TRBJ2-1, with 10 bases aligning to TRBD2. The germline gives CDR1 SGHRS, CDR2 YFSETQ. The CDR3 contains 16 residues. Germline trimming cut 7 bases from V and 0 bases from J; bases unmatched to any gene: 7. CDR3 region: CASRFSGGASYNEQFF. The CDR3 DNA is TGCGCCAGCCGATTCAGCGGGGGGGCCTCCTACAATGAGCAGTTCTTC.

The chain recombines TRBV24-1 with TRBJ2-3, with D perhaps matching TRBD1 (6 bases). Germline V gene lookup returns CDR1 KGHDR and CDR2 SFDVKD. Trimming stripped 0 bases from V and 7 bases from J, with 22 bases between. The CDR3 totals 18 residues. In nucleotides, the CDR3 is TGTGCCACCAGTGATTTGCCCGAAACAGGGCTCGCTGGGAATACGCAGTATTTT. Encoded protein: CATSDLPETGLAGNTQYF.

The rearrangement uses TRBV30 and TRBJ2-6, with D maybe TRBD2 (6 bases). CDR1 and CDR2 from the germline V gene are GTSNPN and SVGIG (reference sequence). The CDR3 loop spans 14 amino acids. The CDR3 DNA reads TGTGCTGGAGCATCGGGGGCTGGGGCCAACGTCCTGACTTTC. It yields the protein CAGASGAGANVLTF.

The chain has TRBV4-1 and TRBJ1-1, with 7 bases that match TRBD1. Trimming at V came to 5 bases and at J to 1 base, leaving 4 bases not matched to a gene. Germline loops: CDR1 MGHRA, CDR2 YSYEKL. The CDR3 is 14 amino acids. The CDR3 here is CASSSQGQNTEAFF. CDR3 nucleotide sequence: TGCGCCAGCAGCTCACAGGGGCAGAACACTGAAGCTTTCTTT.

In its sample, this clone was seen once. V and J are TRBV29-1 and TRBJ2-5; a possible D gene is TRBD2 (5 bases). The CDR3 loop spans 13 amino acids. The germline V gene encodes CDR1 SQVTM and CDR2 ANQGSEA. V was clipped by 4 bases and J by 0 bases, with 9 bases between them. The CDR3 bases are TGCAGCGTTGTTCGAGGGTACCAAGAGACCCAGTACTTC. It is translated as CSVVRGYQETQYF.

This rearrangement joins TRBV6-2 or TRBV6-3 to TRBJ2-7; 7 nucleotides agree with TRBD1. This CDR3 spans 14 amino acids. Germline V gene lookup returns CDR1 MNHEY and CDR2 SVGEGT. The ends lost 6 bases at V and 3 bases at J; junction bases unmatched: 8. The CDR3 nucleotides are TGTGCCAGCAGCCTACCGGGACAGCGCTACGAGCAGTACTTC. It yields the protein CASSLPGQRYEQYF.

The gene calls are TRBV25-1 and TRBJ2-2, with 8 bases lining up with TRBD2. The CDR3 is 16 residues long. The ends lost 5 bases at V and 8 bases at J; junction bases unmatched: 13. CDR1 and CDR2 from the germline V gene are MGHDK and SYGVNS. CDR3 DNA: TGTGCCAGCAGTTCCGCGGGTAGCGGGGTGACTGGGGAGCTGTTTTTT. This encodes CASSSAGSGVTGELFF.

This clone was seen a single time. The chain combines TRBV24-1 with TRBJ2-3; TRBD1 aligns across 8 bases. Germline-derived CDR1 and CDR2 are KGHDR and SFDVKD. There are 16 residues in the CDR3. The ends lost 6 bases at V and 3 bases at J; junction bases unmatched: 10. CDR3 sequence reads: CATSTRGQGETDTQYF. CDR3 coding DNA: TGTGCCACCAGTACTCGTGGACAGGGCGAAACAGATACGCAGTATTTT.

The rearrangement uses TRBV7-3 and TRBJ2-5; possible D gene TRBD2, 6 bases. Germline V gene sequence: CDR1 SGHTA, CDR2 FQGTGA. Trimming left V 1 base short and J 6 bases short, with 12 bases between. The CDR3 sequence is 14 residues long. CDR3 sequence: CASSLIGGIQTQYF. CDR3 bases: TGTGCCAGCAGCTTAATTGGGGGGATACAGACCCAGTACTTC.

The chain uses TRBV2 and TRBJ1-1, with D uncertain. The V end lost 4 bases, the J end lost 5 bases, and 11 bases lay between the germline ends. The germline gives CDR1 SNHLY, CDR2 FYNNEI. The CDR3 spans 13 residues. Here the CDR3 DNA reads TGTGCCAGCAGTGCTTCAGGATTTACTGAAGCTTTCTTT. This encodes CASSASGFTEAFF. The complete variable domain, with remaining parts taken from reference TRBV2 and TRBJ1-1, reads EPEVTQTPSHQVTQMGQEVILRCVPISNHLYFYWYRQILGQKVEFLVSFYNNEISEKSEIFDDQFSVERPDGSNFTLKIRSTKLEDSAMYFCASSASGFTEAFFGQGTRLTVV.

The chain joins TRBV5-1 to TRBJ1-3; perhaps TRBD1 as D (6 bases). Germline V gene lookup returns CDR1 SGHRS and CDR2 YFSETQ. Between the trimmed V and J ends, which lost 2 bases and 1 base, there was a span of 19 bases. This CDR3 has 18 amino acids. The CDR3: CASSFFGGRPESGNTIYF. CDR3 sequence (DNA): TGCGCCAGCAGCTTTTTCGGGGGGCGTCCGGAATCTGGAAACACCATATATTTT.

The chain combines TRBV19 with TRBJ2-7, with 8 bases that match TRBD2. CDR1 and CDR2 from the germline V gene are LNHDA and SQIVND (reference sequence). CDR3 length: 15 residues. J was trimmed by 1 base and V by 5 bases; bases with no gene match: 7. For the CDR3, the DNA is TGTGCCAGTAGTCGGGGGGGCAGTTTTTCCTACGAGCAGTACTTC. Its protein product is CASSRGGSFSYEQYF.

The V gene is TRBV4-1, the J gene TRBJ2-1; TRBD1 matches at 8 bases. The CDR3 is 14 residues long. CDR1 and CDR2 (germline): MGHRA, YSYEKL. V shed 7 bases, J shed 5 bases, and the junction held 7 bases outside the gene matches. CDR3 region: CASTETGVHNEQFF. CDR3 coding DNA: TGCGCCAGCACGGAGACAGGGGTACACAATGAGCAGTTCTTC.